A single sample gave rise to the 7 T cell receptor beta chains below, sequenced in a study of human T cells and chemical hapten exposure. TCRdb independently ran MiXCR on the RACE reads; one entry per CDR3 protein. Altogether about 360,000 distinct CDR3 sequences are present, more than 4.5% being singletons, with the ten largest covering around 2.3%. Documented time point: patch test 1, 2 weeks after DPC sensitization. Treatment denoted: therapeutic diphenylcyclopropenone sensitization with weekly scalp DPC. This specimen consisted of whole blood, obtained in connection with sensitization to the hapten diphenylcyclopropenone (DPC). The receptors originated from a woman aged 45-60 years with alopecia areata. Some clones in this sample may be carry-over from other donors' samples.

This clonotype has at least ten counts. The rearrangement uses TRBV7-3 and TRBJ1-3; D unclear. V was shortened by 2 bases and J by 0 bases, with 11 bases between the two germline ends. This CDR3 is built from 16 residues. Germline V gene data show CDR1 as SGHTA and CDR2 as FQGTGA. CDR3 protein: CASSLFTALSGNTIYF. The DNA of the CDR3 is TGTGCCAGCAGCTTATTCACAGCCCTCTCTGGAAACACCATATATTTT.

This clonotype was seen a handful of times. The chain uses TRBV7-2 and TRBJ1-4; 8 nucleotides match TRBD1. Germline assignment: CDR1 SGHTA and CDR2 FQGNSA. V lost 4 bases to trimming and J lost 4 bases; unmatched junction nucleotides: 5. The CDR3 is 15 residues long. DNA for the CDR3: TGTGCCAGCAGCTCGGGGGGACAGGTTAATGAAAAACTGTTTTTT. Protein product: CASSSGGQVNEKLFF. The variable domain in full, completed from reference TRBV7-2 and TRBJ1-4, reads GAGVSQSPSNKVTEKGKDVELRCDPISGHTALYWYRQSLGQGLEFLIYFQGNSAPDKSGLPSDRFSAERTGGSVSTLTIQRTQQEDSAVYLCASSSGGQVNEKLFFGSGTQLSVL.

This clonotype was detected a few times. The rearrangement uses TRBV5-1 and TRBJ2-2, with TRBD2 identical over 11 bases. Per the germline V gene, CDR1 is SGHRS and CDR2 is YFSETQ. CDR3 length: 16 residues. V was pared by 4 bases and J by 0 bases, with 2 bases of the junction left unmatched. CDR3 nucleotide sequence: TGCGCCAGCAGCCTGGGACTAGCGGCGAACACCGGGGAGCTGTTTTTT. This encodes CASSLGLAANTGELFF.

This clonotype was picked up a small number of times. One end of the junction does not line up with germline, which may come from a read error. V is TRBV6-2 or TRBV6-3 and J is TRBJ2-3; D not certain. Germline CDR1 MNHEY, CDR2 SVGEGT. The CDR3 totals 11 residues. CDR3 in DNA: TGTGCCAGCAGTGACTCGAGTACGCAGTATTTT. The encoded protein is CASSDSSTQYF.

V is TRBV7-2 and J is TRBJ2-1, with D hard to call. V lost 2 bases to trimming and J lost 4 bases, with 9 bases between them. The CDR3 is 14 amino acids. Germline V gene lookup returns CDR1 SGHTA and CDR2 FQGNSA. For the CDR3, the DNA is TGTGCCAGCAGCTTAAATGTGGGGTACAATGAGCAGTTCTTC. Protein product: CASSLNVGYNEQFF.

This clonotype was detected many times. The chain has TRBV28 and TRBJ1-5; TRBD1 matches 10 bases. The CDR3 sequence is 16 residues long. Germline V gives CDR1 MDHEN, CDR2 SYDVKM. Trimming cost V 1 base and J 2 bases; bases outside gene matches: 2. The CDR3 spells CASSLYGTGGNQPQHF. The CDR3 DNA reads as TGTGCCAGCAGTTTATATGGGACAGGGGGCAATCAGCCCCAGCATTTT.

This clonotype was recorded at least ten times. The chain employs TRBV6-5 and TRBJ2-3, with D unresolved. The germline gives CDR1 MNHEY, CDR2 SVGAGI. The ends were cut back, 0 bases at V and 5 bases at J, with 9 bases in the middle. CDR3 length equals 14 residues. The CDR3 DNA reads TGTGCCAGCAGTTACTCAATAAATCAAGATACGCAGTATTTT. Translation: CASSYSINQDTQYF.